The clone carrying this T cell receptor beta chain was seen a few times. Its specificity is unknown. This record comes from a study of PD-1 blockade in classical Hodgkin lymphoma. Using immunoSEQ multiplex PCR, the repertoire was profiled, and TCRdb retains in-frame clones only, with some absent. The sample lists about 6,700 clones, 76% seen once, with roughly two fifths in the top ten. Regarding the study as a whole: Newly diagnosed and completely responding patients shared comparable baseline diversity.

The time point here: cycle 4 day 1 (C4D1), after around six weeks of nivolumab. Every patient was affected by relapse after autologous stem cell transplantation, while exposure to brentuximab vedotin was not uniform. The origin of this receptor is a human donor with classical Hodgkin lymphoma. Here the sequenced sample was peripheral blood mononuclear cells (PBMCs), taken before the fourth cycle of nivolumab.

CDR3 sequence reads: CASSETTSGMETQYF. CDR3 nucleotide sequence: TGTGCCAGCAGTGAAACGACTAGCGGGATGGAGACCCAGTACTTC. The gene calls are TRBV25-1 and TRBJ2-5; 11 nucleotides align to TRBD2. Germline V gene data show CDR1 as MGHDK and CDR2 as SYGVNS. The CDR3 totals 15 residues. V was clipped by 2 bases and J by 5 bases; unmatched bases: 4.